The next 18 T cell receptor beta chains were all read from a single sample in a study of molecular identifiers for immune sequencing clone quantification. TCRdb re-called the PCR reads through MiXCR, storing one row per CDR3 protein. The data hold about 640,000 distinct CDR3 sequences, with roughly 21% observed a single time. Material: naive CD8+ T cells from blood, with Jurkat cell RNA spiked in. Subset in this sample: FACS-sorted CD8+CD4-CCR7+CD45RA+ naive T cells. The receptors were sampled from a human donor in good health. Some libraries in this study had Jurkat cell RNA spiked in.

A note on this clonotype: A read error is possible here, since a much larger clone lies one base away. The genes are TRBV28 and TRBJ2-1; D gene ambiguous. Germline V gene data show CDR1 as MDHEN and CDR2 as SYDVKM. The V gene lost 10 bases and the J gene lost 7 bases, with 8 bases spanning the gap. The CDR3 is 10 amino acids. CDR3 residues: CANGPNEQFF. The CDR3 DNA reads TGTGCCAACGGCCCTAATGAGCAGTTCTTC.

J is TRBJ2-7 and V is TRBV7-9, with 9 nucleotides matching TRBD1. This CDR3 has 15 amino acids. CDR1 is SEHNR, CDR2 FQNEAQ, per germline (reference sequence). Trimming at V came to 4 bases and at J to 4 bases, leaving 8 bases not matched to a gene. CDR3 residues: CASSSSGQGKYEQYF. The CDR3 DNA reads TGTGCCAGCAGCTCTTCGGGACAGGGCAAGTACGAGCAGTACTTC.

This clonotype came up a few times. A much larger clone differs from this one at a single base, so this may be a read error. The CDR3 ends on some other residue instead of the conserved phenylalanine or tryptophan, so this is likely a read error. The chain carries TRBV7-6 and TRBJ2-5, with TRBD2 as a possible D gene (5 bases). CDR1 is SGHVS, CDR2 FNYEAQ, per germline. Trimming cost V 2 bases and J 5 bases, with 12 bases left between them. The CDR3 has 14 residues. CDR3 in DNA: TGTGCCAGCAGCTTACTTGTACCGGGGGAGACCCAGTACCTC. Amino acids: CASSLLVPGETQYL.

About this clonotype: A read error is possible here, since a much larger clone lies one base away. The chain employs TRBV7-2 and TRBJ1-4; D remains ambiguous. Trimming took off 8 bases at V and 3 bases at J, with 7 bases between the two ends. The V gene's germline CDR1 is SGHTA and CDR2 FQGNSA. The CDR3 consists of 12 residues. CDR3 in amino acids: CASGGANEKLFF. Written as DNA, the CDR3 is TGTGCCAGCGGCGGGGCTAATGAAAAACTGTTTTTT.

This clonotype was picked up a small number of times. CDR3 residues: CASSSYEAQGGHEQYF. The CDR3 bases are TGTGCCAGCAGCTCTTATGAGGCCCAGGGGGGTCACGAGCAGTACTTC. The chain couples TRBV7-9 to TRBJ2-7, with a tentative D call TRBD1 (7 bases). The length of the CDR3 is 16 residues. Per germline, CDR1 SEHNR and CDR2 FQNEAQ (reference sequence). V was clipped by 4 bases and J by 5 bases, with 21 bases between them.

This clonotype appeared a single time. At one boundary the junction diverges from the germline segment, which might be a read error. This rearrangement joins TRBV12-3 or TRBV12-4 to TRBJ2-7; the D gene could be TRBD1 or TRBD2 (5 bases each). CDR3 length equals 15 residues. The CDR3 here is CASGFGAGRSYEQYF. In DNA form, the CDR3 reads TGTGCCAGCGGTTTCGGGGCGGGCCGCTCCTACGAGCAGTACTTC.

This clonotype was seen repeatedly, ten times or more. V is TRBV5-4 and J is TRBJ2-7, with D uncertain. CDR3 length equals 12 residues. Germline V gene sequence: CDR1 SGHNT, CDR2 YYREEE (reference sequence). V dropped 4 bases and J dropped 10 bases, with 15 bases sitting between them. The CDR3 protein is CASSPAGDSQYF. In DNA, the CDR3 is TGTGCCAGCAGCCCGGCTGGGGATTCTCAGTACTTC.

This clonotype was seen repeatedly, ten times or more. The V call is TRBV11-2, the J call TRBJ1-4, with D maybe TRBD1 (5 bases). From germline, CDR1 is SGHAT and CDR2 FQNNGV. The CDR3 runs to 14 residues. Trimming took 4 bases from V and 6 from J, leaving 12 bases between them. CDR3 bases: TGTGCCAGCAGCTATACCCAGGGCGATGAAAAACTGTTTTTT. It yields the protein CASSYTQGDEKLFF.

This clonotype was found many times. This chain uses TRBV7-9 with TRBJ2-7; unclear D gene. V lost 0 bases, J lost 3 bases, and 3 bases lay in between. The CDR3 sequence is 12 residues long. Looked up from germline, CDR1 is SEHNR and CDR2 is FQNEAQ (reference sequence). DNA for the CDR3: TGTGCCAGCAGCTTAGCGGACTACGAGCAGTACTTC. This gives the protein CASSLADYEQYF.

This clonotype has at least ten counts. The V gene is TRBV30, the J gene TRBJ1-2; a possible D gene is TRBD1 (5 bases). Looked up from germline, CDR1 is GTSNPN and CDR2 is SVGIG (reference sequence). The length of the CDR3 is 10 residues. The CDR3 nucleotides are TGTGCTTTGGTAGGGGATGGCTACACCTTC. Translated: CALVGDGYTF.

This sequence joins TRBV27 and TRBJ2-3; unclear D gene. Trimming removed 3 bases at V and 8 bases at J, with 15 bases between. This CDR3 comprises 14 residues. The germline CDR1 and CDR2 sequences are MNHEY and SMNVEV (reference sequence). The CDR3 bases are TGTGCCAGCAGTTTCGCGCCCACCCCAAGTACGCAGTATTTT. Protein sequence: CASSFAPTPSTQYF.

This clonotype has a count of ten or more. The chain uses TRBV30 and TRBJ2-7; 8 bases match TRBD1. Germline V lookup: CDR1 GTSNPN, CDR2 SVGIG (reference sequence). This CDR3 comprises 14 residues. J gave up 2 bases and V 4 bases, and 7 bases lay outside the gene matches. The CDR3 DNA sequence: TGTGCCTGGAAAGGGACAGGTGGAACCTACGAGCAGTACTTC. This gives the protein CAWKGTGGTYEQYF.

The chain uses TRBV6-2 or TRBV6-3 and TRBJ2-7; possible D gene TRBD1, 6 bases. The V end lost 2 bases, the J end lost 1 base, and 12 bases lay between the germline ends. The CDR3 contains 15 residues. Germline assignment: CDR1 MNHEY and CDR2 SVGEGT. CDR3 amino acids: CASSYGTGWSYEQYF. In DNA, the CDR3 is TGTGCCAGCAGTTACGGAACAGGGTGGTCCTACGAGCAGTACTTC.

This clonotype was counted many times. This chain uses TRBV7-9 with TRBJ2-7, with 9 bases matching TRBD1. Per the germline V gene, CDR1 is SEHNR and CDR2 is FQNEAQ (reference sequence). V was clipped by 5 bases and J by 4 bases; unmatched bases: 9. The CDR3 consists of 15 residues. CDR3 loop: CASSPGQQGAYEQYF. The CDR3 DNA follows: TGTGCCAGCAGCCCCGGACAACAGGGGGCGTACGAGCAGTACTTC. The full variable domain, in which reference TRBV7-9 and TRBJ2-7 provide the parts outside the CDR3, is DTGVSQNPRHKITKRGQNVTFRCDPISEHNRLYWYRQTLGQGPEFLTYFQNEAQLEKSRLLSDRFSAERPKGSFSTLEIQRTEQGDSAMYLCASSPGQQGAYEQYFGPGTRLTVT.

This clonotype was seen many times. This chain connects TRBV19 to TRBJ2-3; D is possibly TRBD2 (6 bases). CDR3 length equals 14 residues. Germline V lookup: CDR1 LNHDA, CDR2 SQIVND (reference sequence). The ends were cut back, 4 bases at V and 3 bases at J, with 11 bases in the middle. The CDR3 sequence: CASSRVGGTDTQYF. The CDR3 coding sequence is TGTGCCAGTAGTAGAGTGGGGGGAACAGATACGCAGTATTTT.

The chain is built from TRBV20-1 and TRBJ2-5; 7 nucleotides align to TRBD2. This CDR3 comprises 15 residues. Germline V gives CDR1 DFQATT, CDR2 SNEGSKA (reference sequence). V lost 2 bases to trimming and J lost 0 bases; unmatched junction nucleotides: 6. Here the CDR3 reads CSARLAEAYQETQYF. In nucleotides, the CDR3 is TGCAGTGCTAGACTAGCGGAGGCGTACCAAGAGACCCAGTACTTC.

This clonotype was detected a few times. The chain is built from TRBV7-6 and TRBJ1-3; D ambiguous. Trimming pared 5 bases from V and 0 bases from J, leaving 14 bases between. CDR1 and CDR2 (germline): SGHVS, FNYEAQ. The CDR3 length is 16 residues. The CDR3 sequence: CASSPILGGSGNTIYF. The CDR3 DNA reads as TGTGCCAGCAGCCCGATCCTGGGTGGCTCTGGAAACACCATATATTTT. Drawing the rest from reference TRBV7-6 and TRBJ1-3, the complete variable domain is GAGVSQSPRYKVTKRGQDVALRCDPISGHVSLYWYRQALGQGPEFLTYFNYEAQQDKSGLPNDRFSAERPEGSISTLTIQRTEQRDSAMYRCASSPILGGSGNTIYFGEGSWLTVV.

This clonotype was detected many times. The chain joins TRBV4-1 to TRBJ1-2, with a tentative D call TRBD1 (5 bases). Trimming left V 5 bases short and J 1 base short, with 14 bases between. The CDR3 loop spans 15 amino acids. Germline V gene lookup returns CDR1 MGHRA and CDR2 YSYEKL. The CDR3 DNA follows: TGCGCCAGCAGCGACAGCCGAAAACTTAACTATGGCTACACCTTC. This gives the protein CASSDSRKLNYGYTF.